Below, 29 T cell receptor beta chains from the same sample are listed, as sequenced in a study of T cell changes during pregnancy in multiple sclerosis. The method was immunoSEQ multiplex PCR; TCRdb's version includes in-frame clones alone and lacks a portion of them. Of about 60,000 clones detected, 80% to 95% appear once; the ten largest clones hold about 0.9%. The sequencing used peripheral blood, collected in the first trimester of pregnancy. The receptors stem from a female donor with multiple sclerosis, enrolled in a pregnancy study.

This clone was seen only once. The V and J genes are TRBV7-2 and TRBJ2-7, with TRBD1 matching over 8 bases. Unmatched junction bases numbered 8, after V lost 2 bases and J lost 5 bases. Germline lookup yields CDR1 SGHTA and CDR2 FQGNSA. The CDR3 sequence is 15 residues long. The CDR3 spells CASSLRVAGGNEQYF. In DNA form, the CDR3 reads TGTGCCAGCAGCTTACGGGTAGCAGGGGGCAACGAGCAGTACTTC.

The chain couples TRBV4-3 to TRBJ1-1; D is undetermined. V gave up 0 bases and J gave up 10 bases, with 15 bases separating them. This CDR3 is 14 amino acids long. Germline CDR1 and CDR2: LGHNA and YSLEER. CDR3 loop: CASSQEVLLGPAFF. CDR3 DNA: TGCGCCAGCAGCCAAGAGGTTCTTTTGGGCCCAGCTTTCTTT.

The sample holds a few counts of this clone. V gene TRBV5-4 combines with J gene TRBJ2-4; D may be TRBD2 (6 bases). The length of the CDR3 is 16 residues. In germline, CDR1 is SGHNT, CDR2 YYREEE (reference sequence). The V and J ends lost 0 bases and 4 bases respectively, with 14 bases between them. The CDR3 region is CASSLASERAKNIQYF. DNA for the CDR3: TGTGCCAGCAGCTTGGCAAGCGAGCGGGCAAAAAACATTCAGTACTTC.

The chain has TRBV10-3 and TRBJ2-5; 11 nucleotides agree with TRBD1. This CDR3 is built from 15 residues. Germline V gene data show CDR1 as ENHRY and CDR2 as SYGVKD. V gave up 4 bases and J gave up 4 bases; unmatched junction bases: 5. The CDR3 region is CAISAGQGAGETQYF. DNA of the CDR3: TGTGCCATCAGTGCCGGACAGGGGGCGGGAGAGACCCAGTACTTC.

The rearrangement links TRBV19 to TRBJ1-1, with D possibly being TRBD1 (5 bases). Germline loops: CDR1 LNHDA, CDR2 SQIVND (reference sequence). The CDR3 runs to 13 residues. V was pared by 2 bases and J by 3 bases, with 7 bases between. This CDR3 is CASSIWGHTEAFF. As DNA, the CDR3 is TGTGCCAGTAGTATATGGGGCCACACTGAAGCTTTCTTT. Variable domain in full (rest from reference TRBV19 and TRBJ1-1): DGGITQSPKYLFRKEGQNVTLSCEQNLNHDAMYWYRQDPGQGLRLIYYSQIVNDFQKGDIAEGYSVSREKKESFPLTVTSAQKNPTAFYLCASSIWGHTEAFFGQGTRLTVV.

The chain uses TRBV7-3 and TRBJ2-7; 10 bases are a match to TRBD2. Per germline, CDR1 SGHTA and CDR2 FQGTGA. This CDR3 has 16 residues. V was clipped by 5 bases and J by 5 bases; unmatched bases: 12. The CDR3 DNA sequence: TGTGCCAGCAGCCGTCTAGCGGGGGAAAGCAGACACGAGCAGTACTTC. Its protein product is CASSRLAGESRHEQYF.

This chain links TRBV18 with TRBJ1-2; no clear D. Germline V gene sequence: CDR1 KGHSH, CDR2 LQKENI. Trimming cost V 1 base and J 4 bases, with 13 bases left between them. This CDR3 region has 15 residues. In DNA, the CDR3 is TGTGCCAGCTCACCACTAGTAAGGCGAGGCTATGGCTACACCTTC. Encoded protein: CASSPLVRRGYGYTF.

The genes are TRBV7-6 and TRBJ2-1; 12 positions match TRBD2. The CDR3 totals 15 residues. The germline V gene has CDR1 SGHVS and CDR2 FNYEAQ. Trimming cost V 2 bases and J 10 bases; bases outside gene matches: 6. CDR3 protein: CASSLSSGGAREQFF. For the CDR3, the DNA is TGTGCCAGCAGCTTATCTAGCGGGGGGGCCAGGGAGCAGTTCTTC.

The CDR3 sequence: CASSPPGYTEAFF. The CDR3 nucleotides read TGTGCCAGCAGCCCCCCGGGGTACACTGAAGCTTTCTTT. This sequence joins TRBV7-2 and TRBJ1-1; D gene uncertain. Between the trimmed V and J ends, which lost 5 bases and 3 bases, there was a span of 10 bases. CDR3 length: 13 amino acids. In germline, CDR1 is SGHTA, CDR2 FQGNSA.

V gene TRBV7-9 combines with J gene TRBJ2-5, with TRBD2 matching over 11 bases. V shed 4 bases, J shed 5 bases, and the junction held 6 bases outside the gene matches. CDR3 size: 15 residues. CDR1 is SEHNR and CDR2 is FQNEAQ in the germline V gene (reference sequence). The CDR3 nucleotides read TGTGCCAGCAGCTATAGCGGGGGGGCCGGGGAGACCCAGTACTTC. It is translated as CASSYSGGAGETQYF.

The chain uses TRBV9 and TRBJ2-1, with TRBD1 identical over 7 bases. The CDR3 consists of 14 residues. The germline V gene encodes CDR1 SGDLS and CDR2 YYNGEE. The V segment lost 0 bases and the J segment 8 bases; nucleotides outside the gene matches: 5. The CDR3 loop reads CASSVEGGRDEQFF. For the CDR3, the DNA is TGTGCCAGCAGCGTAGAAGGGGGCCGAGATGAGCAGTTCTTC.

The chain has TRBV7-2 and TRBJ1-2; no firm D call. The CDR3 consists of 14 residues. Germline-derived CDR1 and CDR2 are SGHTA and FQGNSA. V lost 0 bases and J lost 3, with 8 bases in between. The CDR3: CASSLALIDYGYTF. CDR3 nucleotides: TGTGCCAGCAGCTTAGCGCTAATAGACTATGGCTACACCTTC.

The sample holds one count of this clone. The chain joins TRBV18 to TRBJ1-3; 8 nucleotides align to TRBD1. Trimming cost V 6 bases and J 0 bases; bases outside gene matches: 7. The CDR3 is 16 residues long. Germline CDR1 reads KGHSH; CDR2 reads LQKENI. The CDR3 here is CASSPKGQGSGNTIYF. CDR3 nucleotide sequence: TGTGCCAGCTCGCCAAAAGGACAGGGCTCTGGAAACACCATATATTTT. Full variable domain (rest looked up from reference TRBV18 and TRBJ1-3): NAGVMQNPRHLVRRRGQEARLRCSPMKGHSHVYWYRQLPEEGLKFMVYLQKENIIDESGMPKERFSAEFPKEGPSILRIQQVVRGDSAAYFCASSPKGQGSGNTIYFGEGSWLTVV.

The rearrangement links TRBV6-5 to TRBJ2-1, with D maybe TRBD2 (5 bases). The CDR3 extends over 12 amino acids. V gave up 0 bases and J gave up 8 bases, with 5 bases separating them. Germline V gene sequence: CDR1 MNHEY, CDR2 SVGAGI. Here the CDR3 DNA reads TGTGCCAGCAGTTACTCCGGGGATGAGCAGTTCTTC. This sequence encodes CASSYSGDEQFF.

The rearrangement links TRBV7-2 to TRBJ2-1; D call uncertain. Germline lookup yields CDR1 SGHTA and CDR2 FQGNSA. CDR3 length: 12 residues. V lost 5 bases and J lost 5, with 7 bases in between. CDR3 in DNA: TGTGCCAGCAGCCCCGCGGACAATGAGCAGTTCTTC. Protein product: CASSPADNEQFF.

The genes are TRBV6-1 and TRBJ1-2; TRBD1 matches at 7 bases. Germline loops: CDR1 MNHNS, CDR2 SASEGT. V gave up 7 bases and J gave up 4 bases; unmatched junction bases: 9. This CDR3 has 14 amino acids. The CDR3 loop reads CASTATGLVYGYTF. The CDR3 DNA is TGTGCCAGCACCGCGACAGGGTTGGTCTATGGCTACACCTTC.

The rearrangement joins TRBV7-3 to TRBJ2-3; 8 nucleotides line up with TRBD1. The CDR3 covers 16 residues. The V gene's germline CDR1 is SGHTA and CDR2 FQGTGA. Losses at the gene ends were 5 bases for V and 2 bases for J; bases not matched to a gene: 9. CDR3 protein: CASSRNDRGYTDTQYF. In DNA, the CDR3 is TGTGCCAGCAGCCGTAACGACAGGGGATACACAGATACGCAGTATTTT. Looking up the rest from reference TRBV7-3 and TRBJ2-3 gives the full variable domain: GAGVSQTPSNKVTEKGKYVELRCDPISGHTALYWYRQSLGQGPEFLIYFQGTGAADDSGLPNDRFFAVRPEGSVSTLKIQRTERGDSAVYLCASSRNDRGYTDTQYFGPGTRLTVL.

This chain uses TRBV13 with TRBJ1-4; maybe TRBD1 (5 bases). Germline CDR1 PRHDT, CDR2 FYEKMQ (reference sequence). The CDR3 sequence is 15 residues long. V was clipped by 5 bases and J by 7 bases, with 17 bases between them. The CDR3 sequence: CASSEGDLGGEKLFF. CDR3 coding DNA: TGTGCCAGCAGCGAAGGGGACTTGGGGGGTGAAAAACTGTTTTTT. The full variable domain, with the rest looked up from reference TRBV13 and TRBJ1-4, is AAGVIQSPRHLIKEKRETATLKCYPIPRHDTVYWYQQGPGQDPQFLISFYEKMQSDKGSIPDRFSAQQFSDYHSELNMSSLELGDSALYFCASSEGDLGGEKLFFGSGTQLSVL.

The chain joins TRBV9 to TRBJ2-1; 8 bases fit TRBD1. V lost 3 bases and J lost 9; bases outside the gene matches: 14. The germline V gene encodes CDR1 SGDLS and CDR2 YYNGEE. The CDR3 is 16 residues long. The CDR3 bases are TGTGCCAGCAGCGAGGGGACAGGCTTGCGTGGTAGTGAGCAGTTCTTC. Protein: CASSEGTGLRGSEQFF.

The J gene is TRBJ1-2, the V gene TRBV15, with 8 bases identical to TRBD1. V trimming: 0 bases; J trimming: 1 base; junction bases outside the gene matches: 7. The V gene's germline CDR1 is LNHNV and CDR2 YYDKDF (reference sequence). The CDR3 has 17 residues. The CDR3 sequence is CATSRDRQGAFNYGYTF. DNA for the CDR3: TGTGCCACCAGCAGAGATAGGCAGGGGGCGTTTAACTATGGCTACACCTTC. Filled out from reference TRBV15 and TRBJ1-2, the complete variable domain reads DAMVIQNPRYQVTQFGKPVTLSCSQTLNHNVMYWYQQKSSQAPKLLFHYYDKDFNNEADTPDNFQSRRPNTSFCFLDIRSPGLGDTAMYLCATSRDRQGAFNYGYTFGSGTRLTVV.

J is TRBJ1-1 and V is TRBV21-1; TRBD1 was called by the table and not checked on the DNA. TRBV21-1 is tagged as a pseudogene. CDR3 length: 16 residues. The CDR3 bases are TGTGCCAGCAGCCAAAGGGGGGACAGGCAGAACACTGAAGCTTTCTTT. Translated: CASSQRGDRQNTEAFF.

The chain recombines TRBV27 with TRBJ2-7; 9 nucleotides agree with TRBD1. The V and J ends lost 8 bases and 3 bases, in that order; junction bases with no gene match: 11. The CDR3 has 15 amino acids. The germline CDR1 and CDR2 sequences are MNHEY and SMNVEV (reference sequence). CDR3 sequence: CASRKPGTGSYEQYF. The CDR3 coding sequence is TGTGCCAGCCGTAAACCTGGGACAGGGAGCTACGAGCAGTACTTC.

This clone was detected a few times. The chain is built from TRBV27 and TRBJ1-5, with D possibly being TRBD1 (5 bases). There are 12 residues in the CDR3. CDR1 is MNHEY and CDR2 is SMNVEV in the germline V gene (reference sequence). V was pared by 5 bases and J by 6 bases, with 8 bases between. The chain's CDR3 is CASSLRGQPQHF. CDR3 in DNA: TGTGCCAGCAGTCTAAGGGGTCAGCCCCAGCATTTT.

The genes are TRBV21-1 and TRBJ1-2; TRBD1 is taken as the D call from the table, unchecked against the DNA. TRBV21-1 is classified as a pseudogene. The CDR3 is 14 residues long. CDR3 bases: TGTGCCAGCAGCAAGGGGGACAACTTCTATGGCTACACCTTC. This gives the protein CASSKGDNFYGYTF.

This clone was seen just once. The chain employs TRBV2 and TRBJ1-5; TRBD1 is a possible D gene (5 bases). V was clipped by 1 base and J by 6 bases, with 7 bases between them. Germline V gives CDR1 SNHLY, CDR2 FYNNEI. This CDR3 spans 13 amino acids. The CDR3 region is CASSEGQTQPQHF. The CDR3 DNA is TGTGCCAGCAGTGAAGGACAGACTCAGCCCCAGCATTTT.

J is TRBJ1-4 and V is TRBV19, with 7 nucleotides matching TRBD1. V lost 8 bases, J lost 8 bases, and 11 bases stayed unmatched. CDR3 length: 14 amino acids. Germline-derived CDR1 and CDR2 are LNHDA and SQIVND (reference sequence). The CDR3 DNA sequence: TGTGCCAGTGCCACTACAGGGGAGGAGGAAAAACTGTTTTTT. This sequence encodes CASATTGEEEKLFF. The complete variable domain, with remaining parts taken from reference TRBV19 and TRBJ1-4, reads DGGITQSPKYLFRKEGQNVTLSCEQNLNHDAMYWYRQDPGQGLRLIYYSQIVNDFQKGDIAEGYSVSREKKESFPLTVTSAQKNPTAFYLCASATTGEEEKLFFGSGTQLSVL.

CDR3 nucleotides: TGTGCCAGCAGCGAGGCAGGGGTCAACACTGAAGCTTTCTTT. As protein: CASSEAGVNTEAFF. V is TRBV9 and J is TRBJ1-1, with D maybe TRBD1 (6 bases). Germline CDR1 reads SGDLS; CDR2 reads YYNGEE. The CDR3 extends over 14 amino acids. Deletions cut 3 bases from V and 2 bases from J, with 11 bases between.

This chain joins TRBV7-9 and TRBJ2-2; 9 bases agree with TRBD1. This CDR3 is built from 17 residues. Unmatched junction bases numbered 5, after V lost 2 bases and J lost 1 base. Germline values: CDR1 SEHNR, CDR2 FQNEAQ (reference sequence). CDR3 sequence (DNA): TGTGCCAGCAGCTTATTAGGGGACAGGGTGAACACCGGGGAGCTGTTTTTT. It translates to CASSLLGDRVNTGELFF.

The chain links TRBV9 to TRBJ2-5, with TRBD1 identical over 10 bases. CDR1 is SGDLS, CDR2 YYNGEE, per germline. This CDR3 is built from 15 residues. The trim removed 2 bases at V and 2 bases at J, leaving 3 bases unmatched. The CDR3 protein is CASSVGQGKQETQYF. The CDR3 coding sequence is TGTGCCAGCAGCGTGGGACAGGGGAAGCAAGAGACCCAGTACTTC.